This T cell receptor (beta chain) was recovered during a study of vaccination and CD4 T cells after COVID-19. The overall study: Median time from COVID diagnosis to post-COVID sampling was over 85 days (35 to 161). Post-vaccine sampling followed dose two by a median approximately 74 days (range 14 to 241).

Turning to this clonotype: Its antigen is unidentified.

Whole-study results and caveats: The study found median SARS-CoV-2-reactive clonotypes rising from roughly 21 to 40, not significantly.

The J segment lost 7 bases and the V segment lost 6 bases, leaving 14 bases of the junction unmatched. The CDR3 has 14 amino acids. The germline V gene encodes CDR1 DFQATT and CDR2 SNEGSKA (reference sequence). The treatment is: approximately 9-day PBMC culture with coronavirus spike peptide pools or control peptides (ViraFEST assay). IL-2 (around 9.8 IU/ml) and peptide pools (roughly 10 ug/ml) were added to cultures of approximately 2 million PBMCs per well. Sequence data for DNA of cultured CD4+ T cells were generated by the Oncomine TCR Beta short-read assay. TCRdb fed the PCR reads into MiXCR, producing one record per CDR3 protein. This table holds more than 9,500 distinct CDR3 sequences, less than 50% found once.

This TCR was sampled from a human donor who had recovered from COVID-19. The V gene is TRBV20-1, the J gene TRBJ1-1; 7 bases are a match to TRBD1. What was sequenced was CD4+ T cells from blood, cultured in vitro. CDR3 nucleotides: TGCAGTGCGGACGGGACAGTCGTAAGGGGTGAAGCTTTCTTT. Translation: CSADGTVVRGEAFF.